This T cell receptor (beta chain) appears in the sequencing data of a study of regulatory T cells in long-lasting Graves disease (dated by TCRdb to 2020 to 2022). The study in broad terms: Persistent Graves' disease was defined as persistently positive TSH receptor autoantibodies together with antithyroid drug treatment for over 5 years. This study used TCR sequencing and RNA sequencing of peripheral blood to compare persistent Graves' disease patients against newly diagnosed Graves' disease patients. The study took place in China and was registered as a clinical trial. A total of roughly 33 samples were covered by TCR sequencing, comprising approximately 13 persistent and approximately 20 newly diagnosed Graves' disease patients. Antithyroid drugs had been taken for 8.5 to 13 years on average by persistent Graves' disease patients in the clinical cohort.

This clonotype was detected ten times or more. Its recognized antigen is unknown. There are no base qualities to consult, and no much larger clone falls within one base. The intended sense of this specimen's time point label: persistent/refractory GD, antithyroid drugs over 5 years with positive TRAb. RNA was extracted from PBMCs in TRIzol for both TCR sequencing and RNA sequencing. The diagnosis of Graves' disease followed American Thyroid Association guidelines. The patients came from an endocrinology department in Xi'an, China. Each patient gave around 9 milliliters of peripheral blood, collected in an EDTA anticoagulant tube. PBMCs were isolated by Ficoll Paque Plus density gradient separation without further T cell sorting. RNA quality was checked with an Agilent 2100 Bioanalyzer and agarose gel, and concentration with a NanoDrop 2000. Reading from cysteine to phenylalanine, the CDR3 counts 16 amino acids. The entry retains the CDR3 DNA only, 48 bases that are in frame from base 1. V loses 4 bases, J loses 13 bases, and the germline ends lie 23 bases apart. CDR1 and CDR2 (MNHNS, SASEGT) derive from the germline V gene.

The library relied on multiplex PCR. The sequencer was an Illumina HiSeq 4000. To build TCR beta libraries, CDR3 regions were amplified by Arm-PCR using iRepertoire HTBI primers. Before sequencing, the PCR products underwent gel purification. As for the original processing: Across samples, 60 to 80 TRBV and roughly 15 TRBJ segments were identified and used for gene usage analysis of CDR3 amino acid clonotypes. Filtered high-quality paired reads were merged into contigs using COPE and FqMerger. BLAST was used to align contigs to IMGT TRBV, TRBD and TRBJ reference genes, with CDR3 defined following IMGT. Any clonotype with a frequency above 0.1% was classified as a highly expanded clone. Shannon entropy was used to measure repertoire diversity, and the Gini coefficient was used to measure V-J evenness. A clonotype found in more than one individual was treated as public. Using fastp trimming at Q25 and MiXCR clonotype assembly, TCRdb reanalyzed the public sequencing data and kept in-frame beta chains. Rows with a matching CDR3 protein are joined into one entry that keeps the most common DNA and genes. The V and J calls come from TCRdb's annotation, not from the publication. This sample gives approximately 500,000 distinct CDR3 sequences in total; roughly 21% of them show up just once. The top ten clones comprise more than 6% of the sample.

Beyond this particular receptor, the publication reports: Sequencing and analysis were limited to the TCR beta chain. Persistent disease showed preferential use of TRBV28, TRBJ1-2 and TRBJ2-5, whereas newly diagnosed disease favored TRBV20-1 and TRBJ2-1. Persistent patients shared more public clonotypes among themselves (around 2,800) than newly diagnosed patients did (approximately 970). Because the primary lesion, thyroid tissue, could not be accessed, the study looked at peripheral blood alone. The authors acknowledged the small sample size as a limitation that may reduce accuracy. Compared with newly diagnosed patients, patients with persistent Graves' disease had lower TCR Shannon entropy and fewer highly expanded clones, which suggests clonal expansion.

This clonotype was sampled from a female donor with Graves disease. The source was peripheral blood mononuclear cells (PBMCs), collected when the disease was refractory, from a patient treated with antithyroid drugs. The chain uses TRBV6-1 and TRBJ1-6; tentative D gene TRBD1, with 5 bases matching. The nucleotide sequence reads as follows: TGTGCCAGCAGTGTGGGGACTGACCGGGGGGGGACTCCCCTCCACTTT. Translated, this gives CASSVGTDRGGTPLHF.